The clone carrying this T cell receptor (beta chain) was seen once. Its cognate antigen is unknown. V lost 8 bases and J 5 bases, leaving 16 bases between the germline ends. The CDR3 has 13 residues. Per the germline V gene, CDR1 is MNHEY and CDR2 is SMNVEV (reference sequence). Sequencing was at deep level. Repertoires were generated with immunoSEQ multiplex PCR, while TCRdb's copy carries only in-frame clones and drops some. The sample lists about 2.1 million clones, around 95% seen once, with around 1.7% in the top ten. The data originate from a study of shared clonotypes between healthy human individuals. About the study: Three plates each covered CD4 naive and memory; CD8 naive two, CD8 memory one. Study-wide results and limits: A handful of donors showed sharing of 4.5% to 5% of naive CD4 clonotypes. Memory subsets generally showed smaller estimated richness than naive subsets did.

Terminally differentiated effector memory CD45RA+ cells were excluded from the naive CD8 cells, which were CD45RO-negative and positively selected for CCR7. Sequencing input: naive CD8+ T cells from PBMCs. This clonotype was obtained from a man aged 18 to 29 in good health. Some clones in this sample may be carry-over from other donors' samples. V is TRBV27 and J is TRBJ2-7; D perhaps matches TRBD1 (5 bases). The CDR3 region is CASSRTNGHEQYF. The CDR3, as DNA: TGTGCCAGCTCGAGGACAAACGGTCACGAGCAGTACTTC.